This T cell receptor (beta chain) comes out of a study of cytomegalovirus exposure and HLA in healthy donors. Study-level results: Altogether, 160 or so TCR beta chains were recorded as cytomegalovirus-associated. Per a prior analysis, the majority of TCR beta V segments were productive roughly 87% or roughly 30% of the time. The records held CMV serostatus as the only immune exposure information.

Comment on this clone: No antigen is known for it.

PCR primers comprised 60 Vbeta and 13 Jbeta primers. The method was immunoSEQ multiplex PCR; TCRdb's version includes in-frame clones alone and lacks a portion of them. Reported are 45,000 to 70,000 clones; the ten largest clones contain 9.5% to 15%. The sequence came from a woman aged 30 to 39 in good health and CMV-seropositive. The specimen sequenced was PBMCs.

The CDR3 is CASSILAAVYNEQFF. The CDR3 DNA reads as TGTGCCAGCAGTATTTTAGCGGCAGTCTACAATGAGCAGTTCTTC. The chain joins TRBV14 to TRBJ2-1, with a tentative D call TRBD2 (6 bases). The CDR3 covers 15 residues. The V end was cut by 6 bases, the J end by 3 bases, with 15 bases between. Germline V gene lookup returns CDR1 SGHDN and CDR2 FVKESK.